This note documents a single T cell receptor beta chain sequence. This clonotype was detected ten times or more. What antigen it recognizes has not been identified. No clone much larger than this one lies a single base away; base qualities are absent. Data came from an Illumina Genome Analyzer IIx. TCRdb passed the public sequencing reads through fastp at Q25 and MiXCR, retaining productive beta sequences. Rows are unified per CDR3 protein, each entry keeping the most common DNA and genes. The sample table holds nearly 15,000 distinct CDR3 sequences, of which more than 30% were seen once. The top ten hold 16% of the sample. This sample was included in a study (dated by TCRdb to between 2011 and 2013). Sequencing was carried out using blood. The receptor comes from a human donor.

Here the CDR3 is given as CSASEGLAVYNEQFF. The DNA sequence follows: TGCAGCGCTTCTGAGGGACTAGCGGTCTACAATGAGCAGTTCTTC. The chain employs TRBV29-1 and TRBJ2-1; 11 bases in the middle match TRBD2. V has 7 bases trimmed and J has 3 bases trimmed; junction bases matching no gene number 8. CDR1 and CDR2 were assigned from the germline V gene as SQVTM and ANQGSEA. Counted from cysteine to phenylalanine, this CDR3 has 15 amino acids. The DNA shown is the 45-base CDR3, in frame from base 1.